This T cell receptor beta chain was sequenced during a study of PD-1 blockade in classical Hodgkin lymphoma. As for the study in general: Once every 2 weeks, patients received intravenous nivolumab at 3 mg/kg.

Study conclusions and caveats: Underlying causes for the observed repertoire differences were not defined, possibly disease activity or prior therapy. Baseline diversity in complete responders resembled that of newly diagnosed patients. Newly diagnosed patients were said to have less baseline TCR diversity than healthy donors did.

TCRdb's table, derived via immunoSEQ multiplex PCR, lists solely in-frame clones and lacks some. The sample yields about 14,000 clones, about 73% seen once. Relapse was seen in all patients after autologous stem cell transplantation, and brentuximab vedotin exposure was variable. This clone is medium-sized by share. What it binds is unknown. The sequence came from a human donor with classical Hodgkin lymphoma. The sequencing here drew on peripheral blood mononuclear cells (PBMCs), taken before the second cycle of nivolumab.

CDR3 nucleotides: TGTGCCAGCAGTTACAATGGCAAGACCTACGAGCAGTACTTC. Its protein is CASSYNGKTYEQYF. The rearrangement joins TRBV6-9 to TRBJ2-7; D is ambiguous. Per germline, CDR1 MNHGY and CDR2 SVAAGI. Trimming pared 3 bases from V and 2 bases from J, leaving 11 bases between. The CDR3 is 14 residues long.